Reported below is one TCR beta chain. What it binds is unknown. An end of the junction differs from the germline gene, which may be a read error. It was at deep level that the assay was run. Profiled with immunoSEQ multiplex PCR; TCRdb holds only in-frame clones, not every one. The table lists about 2 million clones, over 85% of them singletons, with about 0.13% in the top ten. Within Nashville, Tennessee resided all donors, each a Caucasian adult. The CDR3 sequence is 13 residues long. Looked up from germline, CDR1 is KGHSH and CDR2 is LQKENI. These data belong to a study of shared clonotypes between healthy human individuals. Study-wide points: On the whole, naive subsets had larger estimated richness than memory subsets had.

The receptor comes from a man aged 18 to 35 in good health. The sequencing input was naive CD4+ T cells sorted from blood. Documented subset: CD45RA+ positively selected. The chain joins TRBV18 to TRBJ2-1, with D unclear. This chain's CDR3 is CACSPTLTDEQFF. Written as DNA, the CDR3 is TGTGCCTGCTCACCAACTCTAACGGATGAGCAGTTCTTC.